This is a list of T cell receptor beta chains from one sample in a study of cytomegalovirus exposure and HLA in healthy donors. Profiled with immunoSEQ multiplex PCR; TCRdb holds only in-frame clones, not every one. The sample has some 150,000 clones; around 85% are singletons. Sequencing was done on a sample of PBMCs. These TCRs come from a man between 40 and 49 years old in good health and CMV-seropositive. Each CDR3 is given with its conserved first and last residue. D genes are given only for firm matches. Clone size, where shown, is once, few, many, or a class for clones that have expanded.

abundance | j_gene | v_gene | d_gene | CDR3nt | CDR3aa
NA | TRBJ1-4 | TRBV7-6 | TRBD1 | TGTGCCAGCAGCCCCGGGACAGTGGGAAAACTGTTTTTT | CASSPGTVGKLFF
once | TRBJ2-5 | TRBV5-1 | TRBD2 | TGCGCCAGCAGCTTGGTTCTAGCGGGGGAAGAGACCCAGTACTTC | CASSLVLAGEETQYF
NA | TRBJ2-1 | TRBV5-1 | TRBD2 | TGCGCCAGCAGCTTGGGTAGCGGGCGTTACAATGAGCAGTTCTTC | CASSLGSGRYNEQFF
NA | TRBJ2-7 | TRBV30 | NA | TGTGCCTGGAGCCCCTCGTACGAGCAGTACTTC | CAWSPSYEQYF
NA | TRBJ1-3 | TRBV6-5 | NA | TGTGCCAGCAGTTATTCTCAGTACTCTGGAAACACCATATATTTT | CASSYSQYSGNTIYF
NA | TRBJ2-7 | TRBV29-1 | NA | TGCAGCGTTGATAGCGGCGCCTACTCCGAGCAGTACTTC | CSVDSGAYSEQYF
NA | TRBJ1-6 | TRBV5-4 | TRBD1 | TGTGCCAGCAGCTTGGGGGGGACAGAGAATTCACCCCTCCACTTT | CASSLGGTENSPLHF
NA | TRBJ2-7 | TRBV7-2 | TRBD2 | TGTGCCAGCAGCAGCCGGGGGACTAGCGTGACCTACGAGCAGTACTTC | CASSSRGTSVTYEQYF
NA | TRBJ1-1 | TRBV27 | TRBD1 | TGTGCCAGCAGTTTCGGGGACAGGGGAGGGAACACTGAAGCTTTCTTT | CASSFGDRGGNTEAFF
once | TRBJ1-3 | TRBV7-6 | NA | TGTGCCAGCATCCCCCTACAGGGAAGGAACACCATATATTTT | CASIPLQGRNTIYF
NA | TRBJ2-7 | TRBV27 | NA | TGTGCCAGCAGTTTACTTAAGCGGTTCTCCTACGAGCAGTACTTC | CASSLLKRFSYEQYF
NA | TRBJ1-5 | TRBV9 | NA | TGTGCCAGCAGCCCGGAAGGAGTTTACAATCAGCCCCAGCATTTT | CASSPEGVYNQPQHF
NA | TRBJ1-1 | TRBV5-1 | NA | TGCGCCAGCAGCTTGGCAGGGGCAGGTTCTGAAGCTTTCTTT | CASSLAGAGSEAFF
NA | TRBJ2-4 | TRBV5-1 | TRBD1 | TGCGCCAGCAGCACGTCCGGGACAGAGCCAAACATTCAGTACTTC | CASSTSGTEPNIQYF
NA | TRBJ2-7 | TRBV29-1 | TRBD1 | TGCAGCGTTTCCCGGACAGGTGGCTACGAGCAGTACTTC | CSVSRTGGYEQYF
NA | TRBJ1-2 | TRBV5-1 | NA | TGCGCCAGCAGCTCTGGGACACCCTATGGCTACACCTTC | CASSSGTPYGYTF
NA | TRBJ2-3 | TRBV4-3 | TRBD2 | TGCGCCAGCAGCCAGCTAGCGGGGGGGCCCGGGGATACGCAGTATTTT | CASSQLAGGPGDTQYF
NA | TRBJ2-7 | TRBV29-1 | NA | TGCAGCGTTGAAGTGGCCGGAGGGCCCCTTCTGAAGCAGTACTTC | CSVEVAGGPLLKQYF
NA | TRBJ2-5 | TRBV7-9 | NA | TGTGCCAGCAGCCAGGGCAGGGTGTCGGAGACCCAGTACTTC | CASSQGRVSETQYF
NA | TRBJ1-2 | TRBV14 | NA | TGTGCCAGCAGCCAAGAAGGATCAGGGTTCCCTTATGGCTACACCTTC | CASSQEGSGFPYGYTF
NA | TRBJ2-7 | TRBV2 | TRBD2 | TGTGCCAGCAGTCAGGCTAGCGGGTTAGAGCAGTACTTC | CASSQASGLEQYF
NA | TRBJ1-1 | TRBV5-1 | TRBD1 | TGCGCCAGCAGCCCTGGGACAGGGGGCGGTGTCACTGAAGCTTTCTTT | CASSPGTGGGVTEAFF
NA | TRBJ1-4 | TRBV30 | NA | TGTGCCTGGAGTATCGGGACTGGCGAAAAACTGTTTTTT | CAWSIGTGEKLFF
NA | TRBJ1-2 | TRBV28 | TRBD1 | TGTGCCAGCAGTTCCGGACAGGGTAAAGTTTATGGCTACACCTTC | CASSSGQGKVYGYTF
NA | TRBJ1-5 | TRBV6-1 | NA | TGTGCCAGCGACTACAGTTTCAATCAGCCCCAGCATTTT | CASDYSFNQPQHF
NA | TRBJ1-2 | TRBV7-2 | TRBD1 | TGTGCCAGCAGCCCTTTGACCGGGACAGGGAACGGCTACACCTTC | CASSPLTGTGNGYTF
NA | TRBJ2-1 | TRBV9 | TRBD2 | TGTGCCAGCAGCGTAGTTAGCGGGACTGCCCCCGAGCAGTTCTTC | CASSVVSGTAPEQFF
NA | TRBJ2-2 | TRBV5-8 | NA | TGTGCCAGCAGAAAGCCGAACACCGGGGAGCTGTTTTTT | CASRKPNTGELFF
NA | TRBJ2-7 | TRBV5-5 | NA | TGTGCCAGCAGCTTCTCGCCCCAGGAGGGCTACGAGCAGTACTTC | CASSFSPQEGYEQYF
NA | TRBJ2-7 | TRBV29-1 | NA | TGCAGCGTTGACGGCCAGGGCTCCTACGAGCAGTACTTC | CSVDGQGSYEQYF